This T cell receptor beta chain was found in a study of T-cell memory formation after mild COVID-19. Constant-segment primers and 5'RACE yielded cDNA libraries for TCR alpha and TCR beta, each carrying sample barcodes and UMIs. TCRdb reanalysed the 5' RACE reads using MiXCR and keeps one entry per CDR3 protein. The sample holds 350,000 to 450,000 distinct CDR3 sequences; 24% are singletons and the top ten take about 8.7%. Overall study results and limits: Cross-reactive memory appears to have joined, as suggested by some responding clones showing up in pre-infection memory. There was a balanced CD4/CD8 profile in clones contracting day 15 to 85, and later expanders leaned CD4+.

CDR1 and CDR2 (germline): DFQATT, SNEGSKA (reference sequence). V shed 3 bases, J shed 0 bases, and the junction held 3 bases outside the gene matches. The CDR3 has 14 amino acids. This clonotype was seen a handful of times. Its antigen is unknown. The chain has TRBV20-1 and TRBJ2-5, with 8 bases fitting TRBD2. The clonotype was recovered from an adult woman who had mild COVID-19 (a few samples of this study predate the infection). Cell type and time point are not known. The sample taken for sequencing was PBMCs or a T cell subset sorted from them (not recorded which). Here the CDR3 reads CSASRLAYQETQYF. The DNA of the CDR3 is TGCAGTGCTAGCCGACTAGCGTACCAAGAGACCCAGTACTTC.